Listed here is a single T cell receptor beta chain. Some clones are missing from TCRdb's copy, which holds only in-frame ones; the method was immunoSEQ multiplex PCR. The repertoire has about 98,000 clones, 92% of them found once; the top ten carry roughly 2.1%. This entry belongs to a study of T cell changes during pregnancy in multiple sclerosis. From germline, CDR1 is ENHRY and CDR2 SYGVKD. The CDR3 length is 14 residues. V was clipped by 2 bases and J by 3 bases, with 11 bases between them. The sample was peripheral blood, taken after pregnancy. The TCR originated in a female donor in good health, enrolled as a control in a pregnancy study. This chain uses TRBV10-3 with TRBJ2-7; no clear D gene. The CDR3 here is CAISEGRSDYEQYF. DNA of the CDR3: TGTGCCATCAGTGAGGGCAGGTCGGACTACGAGCAGTACTTC.